The clone carrying this TCR beta chain was observed once. Its antigen remains unidentified. The entry originates in a study of cytomegalovirus exposure and HLA in healthy donors. The study, taken as a whole, reports: Reports showed the classifier diagnosing cytomegalovirus status with high specificity and sensitivity. About 150 TCR beta chains were listed as cytomegalovirus-associated.

TCRdb keeps only in-frame clones here, not all; method: immunoSEQ multiplex PCR. The data contain roughly 310,000 clones, nearly 90% of them singletons. Material: PBMCs. This TCR came from a man aged 25-40 years in good health and CMV-seronegative.

CDR3 DNA sequence: TGTGCCAGCATCCCGAGAGACAGGGTCTATGGCTACACCTTC. It encodes CASIPRDRVYGYTF. This chain connects TRBV5-6 to TRBJ1-2; 7 nucleotides line up with TRBD1. Unmatched junction bases numbered 9, after V lost 6 bases and J lost 4 bases. CDR1 is SGHDT, CDR2 YYEEEE, per germline. The CDR3 is made up of 14 amino acids.